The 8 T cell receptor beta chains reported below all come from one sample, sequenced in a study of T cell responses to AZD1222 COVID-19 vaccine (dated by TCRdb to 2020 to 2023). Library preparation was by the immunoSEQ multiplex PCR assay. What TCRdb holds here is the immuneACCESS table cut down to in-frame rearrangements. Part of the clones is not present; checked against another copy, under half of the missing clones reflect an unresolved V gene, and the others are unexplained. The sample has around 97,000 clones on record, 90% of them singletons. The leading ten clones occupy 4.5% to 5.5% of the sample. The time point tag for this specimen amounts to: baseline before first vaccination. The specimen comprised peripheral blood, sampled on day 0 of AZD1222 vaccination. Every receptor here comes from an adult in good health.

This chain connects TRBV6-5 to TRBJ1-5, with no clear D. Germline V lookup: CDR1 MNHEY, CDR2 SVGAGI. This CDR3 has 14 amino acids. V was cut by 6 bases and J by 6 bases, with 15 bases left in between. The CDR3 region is CASSATSQGQPQHF. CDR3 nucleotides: TGTGCCAGCAGCGCCACCTCCCAAGGTCAGCCCCAGCATTTT.

DNA of the CDR3: TGTGCCAGCAGTTACGCGGGTACCGAGCAGTACTTC. Its translation is CASSYAGTEQYF. This chain joins TRBV6-5 and TRBJ2-7; D is perhaps TRBD2 (5 bases). Germline assignment: CDR1 MNHEY and CDR2 SVGAGI. The CDR3 contains 12 residues. The V end lost 2 bases, the J end lost 6 bases, and 8 bases lay between the germline ends.

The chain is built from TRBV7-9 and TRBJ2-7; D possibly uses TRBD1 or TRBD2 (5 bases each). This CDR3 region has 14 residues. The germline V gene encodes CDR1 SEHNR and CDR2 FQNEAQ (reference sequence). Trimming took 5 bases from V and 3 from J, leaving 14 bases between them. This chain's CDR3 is CASSPGARNYEQYF. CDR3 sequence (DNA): TGTGCCAGCAGCCCCGGGGCCCGAAACTACGAGCAGTACTTC.

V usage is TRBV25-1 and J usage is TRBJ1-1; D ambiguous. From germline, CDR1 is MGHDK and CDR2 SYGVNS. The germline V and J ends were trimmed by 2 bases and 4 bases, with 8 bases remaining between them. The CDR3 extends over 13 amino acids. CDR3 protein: CASSEVGLTEAFF. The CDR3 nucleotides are TGTGCCAGCAGTGAAGTAGGGCTCACTGAAGCTTTCTTT. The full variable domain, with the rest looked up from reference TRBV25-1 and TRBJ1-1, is EADIYQTPRYLVIGTGKKITLECSQTMGHDKMYWYQQDPGMELHLIHYSYGVNSTEKGDLSSESTVSRIRTEHFPLTLESARPSHTSQYLCASSEVGLTEAFFGQGTRLTVV.

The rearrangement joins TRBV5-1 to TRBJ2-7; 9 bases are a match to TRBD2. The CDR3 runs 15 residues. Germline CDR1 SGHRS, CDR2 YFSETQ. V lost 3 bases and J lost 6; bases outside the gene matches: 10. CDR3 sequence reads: CASSSGGLAFGEQYF. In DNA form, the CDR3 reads TGCGCCAGCAGCTCGGGAGGACTAGCGTTCGGCGAGCAGTACTTC.

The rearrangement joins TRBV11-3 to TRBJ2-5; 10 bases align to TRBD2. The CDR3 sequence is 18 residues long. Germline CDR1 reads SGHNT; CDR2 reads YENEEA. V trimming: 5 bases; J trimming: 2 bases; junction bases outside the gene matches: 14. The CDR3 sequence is CASSPGRSSGGTQETQYF. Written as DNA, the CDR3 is TGTGCCAGCAGCCCCGGGCGGAGTAGCGGGGGGACACAAGAGACCCAGTACTTC.

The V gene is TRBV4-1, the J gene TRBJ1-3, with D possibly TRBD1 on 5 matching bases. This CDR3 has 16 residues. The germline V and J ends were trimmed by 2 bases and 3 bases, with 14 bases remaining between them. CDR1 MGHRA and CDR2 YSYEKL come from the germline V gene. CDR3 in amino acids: CASSQNGAGIGNTIYF. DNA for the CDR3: TGCGCCAGCAGCCAAAACGGGGCAGGGATTGGAAACACCATATATTTT.

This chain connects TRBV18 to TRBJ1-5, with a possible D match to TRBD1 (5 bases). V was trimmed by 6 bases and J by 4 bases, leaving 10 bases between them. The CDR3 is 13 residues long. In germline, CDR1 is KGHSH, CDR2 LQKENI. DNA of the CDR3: TGTGCCAGCTCGAGGGGAGAGAATCAGCCCCAGCATTTT. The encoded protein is CASSRGENQPQHF.